The sequence of this T cell receptor beta chain was determined in a study of T cells expressing NK-cell markers. Germline V gene lookup returns CDR1 GTSNPN and CDR2 SVGIG (reference sequence). The CDR3 has 11 residues. TCRdb re-called the 5' RACE reads and gives one entry per CDR3 protein, without DNA. This repertoire includes fewer than 300,000 distinct CDR3 sequences. The TCR was taken from a woman between 18 and 69 years old in good health. The rearrangement uses TRBV30 and TRBJ2-1. The sequenced sample consisted of blood T cells: a sorted CD56 or NKG2C T cell subset, CD4+ or CD8+ T cells, or bulk PBMC T cells (not recorded which). CDR3 amino acids: CAWSDPNEQFF. The variable domain in full, completed from reference TRBV30 and TRBJ2-1, reads SQTIHQWPATLVQPVGSPLSLECTVEGTSNPNLYWYRQAAGRGLQLLFYSVGIGQISSEVPQNLSASRPQDRQFILSSKKLLLSDSGFYLCAWSDPNEQFFGPGTRLTVL.